These 25 T cell receptor beta chains originate from one sample sequenced in a study of cytomegalovirus exposure and HLA in healthy donors. Primers: 60 Vbeta forward and 13 Jbeta reverse. Method: immunoSEQ multiplex PCR; TCRdb's copy keeps in-frame clones and lacks some. The top ten hold about 1.5% of the sample, which has some 140,000 clones, approximately 87% seen once. The sequencing input was PBMCs. The receptors stem from a man aged 35-49 years in good health and CMV-seronegative.

This clone was seen a few times. The chain recombines TRBV2 with TRBJ2-3; D gene ambiguous. CDR1 is SNHLY and CDR2 is FYNNEI in the germline V gene. Trimming pared 3 bases from V and 1 base from J, leaving 5 bases between. The CDR3 is 13 amino acids. CDR3 DNA: TGTGCCAGCAGTGAGTGGCGCACAGATACGCAGTATTTT. It encodes CASSEWRTDTQYF.

The chain combines TRBV21-1 with TRBJ1-2. TRBV21-1 is tagged as a pseudogene. The CDR3 totals 15 residues. The CDR3 loop reads CASSKRAGDHYGYTF. The DNA for the CDR3 is TGTGCCAGCAGCAAAAGAGCGGGGGATCACTATGGCTACACCTTC.

This chain connects TRBV5-6 to TRBJ2-6; D gene ambiguous. This CDR3 region has 16 residues. The V end lost 0 bases, the J end lost 1 base, and 8 bases lay between the germline ends. Germline assignment: CDR1 SGHDT and CDR2 YYEEEE. CDR3 protein: CASSLGSGSGANVLTF. The CDR3, as DNA: TGTGCCAGCAGCTTGGGATCCGGGTCTGGGGCCAACGTCCTGACTTTC.

The chain has TRBV7-9 and TRBJ2-7; TRBD1 matches 7 bases. V trimming: 5 bases; J trimming: 5 bases; junction bases outside the gene matches: 12. The CDR3 contains 15 residues. In germline, CDR1 is SEHNR, CDR2 FQNEAQ (reference sequence). The CDR3 DNA is TGTGCCAGCAGCACCAGGACAGGTGGGGGACACGAGCAGTACTTC. It codes for CASSTRTGGGHEQYF.

The CDR3 sequence: CASSSLDREGEKLFF. Here the CDR3 DNA reads TGTGCCAGCAGCTCCCTGGACAGGGAGGGCGAAAAACTGTTTTTT. The chain uses TRBV7-8 and TRBJ1-4; 8 nucleotides match TRBD1. V trimming: 4 bases; J trimming: 8 bases; junction bases outside the gene matches: 9. The V gene's germline CDR1 is SGHVS and CDR2 FQNEAQ. CDR3 length equals 15 residues. The whole variable domain, filled in from reference TRBV7-8 and TRBJ1-4, reads GAGVSQSPRYKVAKRGQDVALRCDPISGHVSLFWYQQALGQGPEFLTYFQNEAQLDKSGLPSDRFFAERPEGSVSTLKIQRTQQEDSAVYLCASSSLDREGEKLFFGSGTQLSVL.

The V gene is TRBV25-1, the J gene TRBJ1-1, with D perhaps matching TRBD1 (5 bases). The CDR3 contains 10 residues. Deletions cut 9 bases from V and 8 bases from J, with 10 bases between. Looked up from germline, CDR1 is MGHDK and CDR2 is SYGVNS. Here the CDR3 reads CARGSGEAFF. CDR3 nucleotides: TGTGCCAGGGGATCAGGGGAAGCTTTCTTT.

This clone has only one observation. The chain has TRBV16 and TRBJ2-4, with 8 bases fitting TRBD1. Losses at the gene ends were 0 bases for V and 5 bases for J; bases not matched to a gene: 6. CDR1 and CDR2 (germline): KGHSY, FQNENV. The CDR3 has 16 amino acids. In DNA, the CDR3 is TGTGCCAGCAGCCAATCCACGGGACAGGTCCAAAACATTCAGTACTTC. This gives the protein CASSQSTGQVQNIQYF.

The rearrangement uses TRBV7-9 and TRBJ2-2, with D possibly matching TRBD1 (6 bases). CDR1 is SEHNR, CDR2 FQNEAQ, per germline (reference sequence). V dropped 10 bases and J dropped 6 bases, with 15 bases sitting between them. CDR3 length equals 13 residues. The CDR3 coding sequence is TGTGCCATTATACAGGGTTGGTCCGGGGAGCTGTTTTTT. Its translation is CAIIQGWSGELFF.

V and J are TRBV7-3 and TRBJ1-6, with D tentatively TRBD1 (6 bases). This CDR3 has 15 amino acids. Germline loops: CDR1 SGHTA, CDR2 FQGTGA. With 2 bases removed from V and 4 bases from J, the gap between germline ends came to 9 bases. The CDR3 bases are TGTGCCAGCAGCTTAGGGACAACTTATAATTCACCCCTCCACTTT. Its translation is CASSLGTTYNSPLHF. Full variable domain (missing parts from reference TRBV7-3 and TRBJ1-6): GAGVSQTPSNKVTEKGKYVELRCDPISGHTALYWYRQSLGQGPEFLIYFQGTGAADDSGLPNDRFFAVRPEGSVSTLKIQRTERGDSAVYLCASSLGTTYNSPLHFGNGTRLTVT.

The sample holds one count of this clone. The chain joins TRBV7-9 to TRBJ1-3; unclear D gene. The CDR3 extends over 12 amino acids. The germline V gene encodes CDR1 SEHNR and CDR2 FQNEAQ (reference sequence). The CDR3 is CSTLGHGNTIYF. The CDR3 DNA reads as TGTTCCACCCTGGGCCACGGAAACACCATATATTTT. The full variable domain, its missing parts supplied by reference TRBV7-9 and TRBJ1-3, is DTGVSQNPRHKITKRGQNVTFRCDPISEHNRLYWYRQTLGQGPEFLTYFQNEAQLEKSRLLSDRFSAERPKGSFSTLEIQRTEQGDSAMYLCSTLGHGNTIYFGEGSWLTVV.

The chain has TRBV30 and TRBJ2-3; tentatively, D is TRBD1 (5 bases). This CDR3 region has 14 residues. The V and J ends lost 1 base and 4 bases respectively, with 12 bases between them. Germline V CDR1 and CDR2: GTSNPN, SVGIG (reference sequence). In nucleotides, the CDR3 is TGTGCCTGGAGTGGCCTCTTAGGGGCAGATACGCAGTATTTT. This gives the protein CAWSGLLGADTQYF.

J is TRBJ2-1 and V is TRBV7-6; tentatively, D is TRBD2 (5 bases). This CDR3 is built from 15 residues. Per germline, CDR1 SGHVS and CDR2 FNYEAQ. V gave up 5 bases and J gave up 1 base, with 12 bases separating them. CDR3 DNA: TGTGCCAGCAGCATCAGGACTGATTCCTACAATGAGCAGTTCTTC. Translating it yields CASSIRTDSYNEQFF.

This clone was picked up one time. The chain combines TRBV5-1 with TRBJ1-2; 8 bases agree with TRBD1. CDR1 and CDR2 (germline): SGHRS, YFSETQ. The CDR3 consists of 14 residues. J lost 3 bases, V lost 0 bases, and 1 base had no gene match. CDR3: CASSLVTGDYGYTF. The CDR3, as DNA: TGCGCCAGCAGCTTGGTGACAGGGGACTATGGCTACACCTTC.

The chain links TRBV9 to TRBJ1-2; no clear D. Between the trimmed V and J ends, which lost 5 bases and 7 bases, there was a span of 9 bases. The germline CDR1 and CDR2 sequences are SGDLS and YYNGEE. This CDR3 is built from 11 residues. CDR3 DNA: TGTGCCAGCAGAGTGCTGGCTGGCTACACCTTC. Protein product: CASRVLAGYTF.

V is TRBV7-9 and J is TRBJ2-7, with TRBD1 matching 8 bases. Germline values: CDR1 SEHNR, CDR2 FQNEAQ (reference sequence). V was clipped by 6 bases and J by 4 bases; unmatched bases: 2. CDR3 length: 12 amino acids. The CDR3 loop reads CASRRTGYEQYF. In nucleotides, the CDR3 is TGTGCCAGCAGAAGGACAGGGTACGAGCAGTACTTC.

DNA of the CDR3: TGTGCCAGCTCACCGACCGACAGTTCCTCTGGAAACACCATATATTTT. Translation: CASSPTDSSSGNTIYF. The rearrangement joins TRBV18 to TRBJ1-3; TRBD1 might be the D (5 bases). The V gene lost 3 bases and the J gene lost 0 bases, with 12 bases spanning the gap. This CDR3 comprises 16 residues. Germline V gene lookup returns CDR1 KGHSH and CDR2 LQKENI.

Regarding this clone: The same CDR3 can be traced to other DNA sequences in this sample. J is TRBJ2-1 and V is TRBV9, with D unclear. Germline values: CDR1 SGDLS, CDR2 YYNGEE. The V gene lost 1 base and the J gene lost 3 bases, with 5 bases spanning the gap. The CDR3 spans 13 residues. CDR3 residues: CASSVTGYNEQFF. For the CDR3, the DNA is TGTGCCAGCAGCGTAACCGGCTACAATGAGCAGTTCTTC.

The chain uses TRBV6-5 and TRBJ1-1; D possibly corresponds to TRBD1 (5 bases). This CDR3 has 13 residues. V lost 6 bases and J 6 bases, leaving 14 bases between the germline ends. Germline V CDR1 and CDR2: MNHEY, SVGAGI. This CDR3 is CASSPGGTAEAFF. The CDR3 bases are TGTGCCAGCAGCCCCGGGGGGACTGCTGAAGCTTTCTTT.

This sequence joins TRBV5-1 and TRBJ1-6, with D maybe TRBD1 (6 bases). Deletions cut 4 bases from V and 8 bases from J, with 19 bases between. There are 16 residues in the CDR3. Germline CDR1 SGHRS, CDR2 YFSETQ. For the CDR3, the DNA is TGCGCCAGCAGCCCGTTGGGTGGGACATCTGATTCACCCCTCCACTTT. Protein sequence: CASSPLGGTSDSPLHF. Full variable domain (outside the CDR3, taken from reference TRBV5-1 and TRBJ1-6): KAGVTQTPRYLIKTRGQQVTLSCSPISGHRSVSWYQQTPGQGLQFLFEYFSETQRNKGNFPGRFSGRQFSNSRSEMNVSTLELGDSALYLCASSPLGGTSDSPLHFGNGTRLTVT.

This clone showed up just once. A junction end diverges from the germline sequence, so it may reflect a read error. The chain uses TRBV7-9 and TRBJ2-7; the match to TRBD1 covers 7 bases. Germline V gene lookup returns CDR1 SEHNR and CDR2 FQNEAQ (reference sequence). The CDR3 sequence is 14 residues long. For the CDR3, the DNA is TGTTCCAGCAGCTTAGAAGGGACAGTGTACGAGCAGTACTTC. It yields the protein CSSSLEGTVYEQYF.

The chain recombines TRBV5-6 with TRBJ1-2, with 7 bases aligning to TRBD1. The CDR3 extends over 14 amino acids. The V segment lost 4 bases and the J segment 8 bases; nucleotides outside the gene matches: 11. The germline gives CDR1 SGHDT, CDR2 YYEEEE. This CDR3 reads CASSLQGKGYGYTF. CDR3 coding DNA: TGTGCCAGCAGCCTACAGGGGAAAGGCTACGGCTACACCTTC.

V usage is TRBV7-8 and J usage is TRBJ2-3; 13 bases align to TRBD2. Germline V gene lookup returns CDR1 SGHVS and CDR2 FQNEAQ. Germline trimming cut 3 bases from V and 0 bases from J; bases unmatched to any gene: 3. The CDR3 is 17 residues long. CDR3 sequence (DNA): TGTGCCAGCAGCTTCGGACTAGCGGGGGAGAGCACAGATACGCAGTATTTT. Translated, it gives CASSFGLAGESTDTQYF.

The chain employs TRBV28 and TRBJ1-2; D possibly corresponds to TRBD1 (6 bases). CDR1 is MDHEN and CDR2 is SYDVKM in the germline V gene. V was clipped by 3 bases and J by 2 bases, with 13 bases between them. The CDR3 length is 15 residues. The chain's CDR3 is CASSFGQGLNYGYTF. CDR3 in DNA: TGTGCCAGCAGTTTTGGCCAGGGGCTGAACTATGGCTACACCTTC.

The rearrangement uses TRBV19 and TRBJ1-5; D unresolved. V was cut by 2 bases and J by 0 bases, with 8 bases left in between. Germline V gene lookup returns CDR1 LNHDA and CDR2 SQIVND (reference sequence). The CDR3 is 15 residues long. CDR3: CASSISGNSNQPQHF. CDR3 sequence (DNA): TGTGCCAGTAGTATAAGCGGGAATAGCAATCAGCCCCAGCATTTT.

V usage is TRBV5-1 and J usage is TRBJ1-5; the match to TRBD1 covers 9 bases. The V gene's germline CDR1 is SGHRS and CDR2 YFSETQ. Germline trimming cut 4 bases from V and 6 bases from J; bases unmatched to any gene: 5. The CDR3 loop spans 14 amino acids. CDR3 sequence reads: CASSAGQGSQPQHF. CDR3 DNA sequence: TGCGCCAGCAGCGCGGGACAGGGAAGTCAGCCCCAGCATTTT.